The 5 T cell receptor beta chains below were found in one sample sequenced in a study of T-cell memory formation after mild COVID-19. Each CDR3 protein gets one entry after TCRdb re-called the 5' RACE reads with MiXCR. The sample records about 250,000 distinct CDR3 sequences, roughly 18% being singletons. Sequenced: PBMCs or a T cell subset sorted from them (not recorded which). These receptors all come from a man younger than 30 who had mild COVID-19 (a few samples of this study predate the infection). Cell type and time point are not known.

This clonotype was found many times. This sequence joins TRBV12-5 and TRBJ2-5, with 7 bases identical to TRBD1. This CDR3 is 15 amino acids long. CDR1 LGHNT and CDR2 FRNRAP come from the germline V gene. The junction had 3 bases not matched to a gene; V was cut back by 1 base and J by 1 base. In nucleotides, the CDR3 is TGTGCTAGTGGTTTGGGGGACAGTACCCAAGAGACCCAGTACTTC. Amino acid sequence: CASGLGDSTQETQYF.

The CDR3 here is CASSIGTGTYEQYF. DNA for the CDR3: TGTGCCAGTAGTATCGGGACAGGGACCTACGAGCAGTACTTC. V gene TRBV19 combines with J gene TRBJ2-7; 9 nucleotides match TRBD1. With V trimmed by 3 bases and J by 2 bases, 2 bases remained unmatched. The germline gives CDR1 LNHDA, CDR2 SQIVND (reference sequence). The CDR3 extends over 14 amino acids.

This CDR3 is CSARDRGPAFF. CDR3 coding DNA: TGCAGTGCTAGAGACAGGGGCCCGGCTTTCTTT. V gene TRBV20-1 combines with J gene TRBJ1-1; D may be TRBD1 (6 bases). The CDR3 covers 11 residues. Trimming stripped 0 bases from V and 11 bases from J, with 10 bases between. The germline V gene has CDR1 DFQATT and CDR2 SNEGSKA (reference sequence).

This clonotype was recorded a few times. V and J are TRBV7-3 and TRBJ1-2, with a possible D match to TRBD1 (5 bases). This CDR3 region has 13 residues. The ends were cut back, 4 bases at V and 6 bases at J, with 12 bases in the middle. CDR1 is SGHTA and CDR2 is FQGTGA in the germline V gene. CDR3 loop: CASSSGVGDGYTF. Written as DNA, the CDR3 is TGTGCCAGCAGCTCCGGGGTGGGGGATGGCTACACCTTC.

This clonotype showed up many times. The CDR3 DNA follows: TGTGCCAGCAGTCGGGGACGGGCCGGGGAGACCCAGTACTTC. Translating it yields CASSRGRAGETQYF. The V call is TRBV12-3 or TRBV12-4, the J call TRBJ2-5; D tentatively reads TRBD1 or TRBD2 (5 bases each). The CDR3 consists of 14 residues. V gave up 5 bases and J gave up 5 bases, with 15 bases separating them.